The 10 T cell receptor beta chains in this list originate from one sample, sequenced in a study of T-cell memory formation after mild COVID-19. TCRdb re-called the 5' RACE reads through MiXCR, storing one row per CDR3 protein. The sample lists 50,000 or so distinct CDR3 sequences, 10% to 15% occurring once. The sequencing sample was made of PBMCs or a T cell subset sorted from them (not recorded which). The receptors come from a man aged 18-30 years who had mild COVID-19 (a few samples of this study predate the infection). Cell type and time point are not known.

This clonotype has at least ten counts. The genes are TRBV11-2 and TRBJ1-5; no clear D. CDR1 and CDR2 (germline): SGHAT, FQNNGV. V lost 5 bases and J lost 5, with 10 bases in between. The CDR3 is 13 amino acids. CDR3 region: CASSPHWDQPQHF. CDR3 coding DNA: TGTGCCAGCAGCCCCCATTGGGATCAGCCCCAGCATTTT.

The table lists this clonotype with many counts. The chain couples TRBV7-2 to TRBJ2-5; D unclear. The CDR3 extends over 14 amino acids. Germline V gene lookup returns CDR1 SGHTA and CDR2 FQGNSA. The V and J ends lost 4 bases and 0 bases respectively, with 9 bases between them. In DNA form, the CDR3 reads TGTGCCAGCAGCTATCAACGGAACCAAGAGACCCAGTACTTC. Protein sequence: CASSYQRNQETQYF.

This clonotype has more than one count but fewer than ten. This chain connects TRBV7-2 to TRBJ2-5; maybe TRBD1 (6 bases). Germline assignment: CDR1 SGHTA and CDR2 FQGNSA. Trimming stripped 0 bases from V and 4 bases from J, with 12 bases between. The CDR3 has 15 residues. In DNA form, the CDR3 reads TGTGCCAGCAGCTTAGCACAGGGATCCGGAGAGACCCAGTACTTC. Translated, it gives CASSLAQGSGETQYF.

This clonotype has a handful of counts. V gene TRBV19 combines with J gene TRBJ1-5; 8 bases are shared with TRBD1. The CDR3 totals 15 residues. CDR1 and CDR2 (germline): LNHDA, SQIVND (reference sequence). The junction had 5 bases not matched to a gene; V was cut back by 6 bases and J by 1 base. CDR3 DNA sequence: TGTGCCAGTAGCGGACAGGGTCAGAGCAATCAGCCCCAGCATTTT. The encoded protein is CASSGQGQSNQPQHF.

This clonotype was seen only a few times. The rearrangement joins TRBV6-5 to TRBJ1-4; tentatively, D is TRBD1 (5 bases). From germline, CDR1 is MNHEY and CDR2 SVGAGI. This CDR3 comprises 20 residues. Trimming stripped 2 bases from V and 4 bases from J, with 26 bases between. For the CDR3, the DNA is TGTGCCAGCAGTTACAAACGCGGGGCGACTCTTGGCTCTGGTAATGAAAAACTGTTTTTT. Amino acids: CASSYKRGATLGSGNEKLFF.

The gene calls are TRBV5-1 and TRBJ2-2; TRBD1 aligns across 9 bases. With V trimmed by 2 bases and J by 3 bases, 5 bases remained unmatched. The CDR3 contains 16 residues. Germline loops: CDR1 SGHRS, CDR2 YFSETQ. CDR3 amino acids: CASSFTGGADTGELFF. The DNA for the CDR3 is TGCGCCAGCAGCTTTACAGGGGGCGCGGACACCGGGGAGCTGTTTTTT.

The table lists this clonotype with a few counts. For the CDR3, the DNA is TGTGCCAGCAGCGTCGGGGGGCGCGGGACTGAAGCTTTCTTT. Amino acid sequence: CASSVGGRGTEAFF. V gene TRBV9 combines with J gene TRBJ1-1, with a weak D call TRBD1 (6 bases). CDR1 SGDLS and CDR2 YYNGEE come from the germline V gene. V lost 2 bases and J lost 5, with 13 bases in between. The CDR3 is 14 residues long.

This clonotype was picked up many times. This sequence joins TRBV5-1 and TRBJ2-4; 7 nucleotides line up with TRBD2. Germline trimming cut 4 bases from V and 5 bases from J; bases unmatched to any gene: 9. The CDR3 length is 15 residues. Germline CDR1 is SGHRS and CDR2 is YFSETQ. CDR3 amino acids: CASSPPGGLQNIQYF. As DNA, the CDR3 is TGCGCCAGCAGCCCACCGGGGGGTCTTCAAAACATTCAGTACTTC.

This clonotype has a count of ten or more. The rearrangement links TRBV5-6 to TRBJ2-2; unclear D gene. Germline V gene data show CDR1 as SGHDT and CDR2 as YYEEEE. The V and J ends lost 3 bases and 5 bases respectively, with 5 bases between them. The CDR3 extends over 12 amino acids. The CDR3 protein is CASSWGTGELFF. The CDR3 DNA sequence: TGTGCCAGCAGCTGGGGAACCGGGGAGCTGTTTTTT.

This clonotype has at least ten counts. This chain uses TRBV6-5 with TRBJ2-1, with 9 nucleotides matching TRBD2. The V segment lost 5 bases and the J segment 6 bases; nucleotides outside the gene matches: 8. Per germline, CDR1 MNHEY and CDR2 SVGAGI. CDR3 length equals 15 residues. In nucleotides, the CDR3 is TGTGCCAGCAGTCCCAGCGGGGGGAGACGCAATGAGCAGTTCTTC. Amino acids: CASSPSGGRRNEQFF.